A selection of T cell receptor beta chains follows, all from one sample in a study of cytomegalovirus exposure and HLA in healthy donors. Only in-frame clones appear in the TCRdb table, and some are missing; sequencing was by immunoSEQ multiplex PCR. The table has around 100,000 clones, around 69% seen once; the top ten hold 19%. The sample was PBMCs. These receptors were obtained from a woman aged 55-69 years in good health and CMV-seropositive. Each CDR3 is given with its conserved first and last residue. D genes are given only for firm matches. A clone size is listed for some rows: how often the clone was seen (once, few, many), or a class if it is expanded.

-,17,TRBV28,-,TRBJ1-2,CASRSPWQDRSNYGYTF,TGTGCCAGCAGATCCCCTTGGCAAGACAGGTCTAACTATGGCTACACCTTC
-,13,TRBV6-5,-,TRBJ1-2,CASRQGSRGGYTF,TGTGCCAGCAGACAGGGATCCCGCGGGGGCTACACCTTC
-,15,TRBV1,-,TRBJ2-5,CTSSHFGGGQETQYF,TGCACCAGCAGCCACTTTGGCGGGGGGCAAGAGACCCAGTACTTC
-,11,TRBV10-3,few,TRBJ1-1,CATRQNTEAFF,TGTGCCACCCGACAGAACACTGAAGCTTTCTTT
-,13,TRBV28,-,TRBJ2-3,CAIGGRLTDTQYF,TGTGCCATAGGAGGGCGCCTCACAGATACGCAGTATTTT
-,16,TRBV7-2,-,TRBJ2-7,CASSLALLDIPYEQYF,TGTGCCAGCAGCTTAGCCCTATTAGACATTCCCTACGAGCAGTACTTC
-,13,TRBV9,-,TRBJ2-7,CASSAYSGYEQYF,TGTGCCAGCAGCGCCTACTCGGGTTACGAGCAGTACTTC
TRBD1,15,TRBV2,-,TRBJ1-2,CASSEGQGANYGYTF,TGTGCCAGCAGTGAAGGACAGGGGGCGAACTATGGCTACACCTTC
-,15,TRBV19,-,TRBJ2-3,CASSTTGILTDTQYF,TGTGCCAGTAGTACAACAGGGATACTAACAGATACGCAGTATTTT
-,14,TRBV6-5,-,TRBJ2-1,CASSSGENYNEQFF,TGTGCCAGCAGTTCCGGGGAAAACTACAATGAGCAGTTCTTC
-,15,TRBV4-1,few,TRBJ2-3,CASSHSGQSTDTQYF,TGCGCCAGCAGCCACTCCGGACAGAGCACAGATACGCAGTATTTT
TRBD1,15,TRBV18,-,TRBJ1-2,CASSPKTGEQYGYTF,TGTGCCAGCTCACCAAAGACAGGGGAGCAGTATGGCTACACCTTC
-,14,TRBV27,-,TRBJ1-2,CASRPLTANYGYTF,TGTGCCAGCAGACCACTGACAGCAAACTATGGCTACACCTTC
TRBD1,15,TRBV4-2,-,TRBJ2-7,CASSTRTGNSYEQYF,TGTGCCAGCAGCACACGGACAGGCAACTCCTACGAGCAGTACTTC
-,12,TRBV19,-,TRBJ2-1,CASSINGYEQFF,TGTGCCAGTAGTATCAACGGGTATGAGCAGTTCTTC
-,12,TRBV6-5,-,TRBJ2-3,CASSSQLGTQYF,TGTGCCAGCAGCTCACAGTTGGGTACGCAGTATTTT
TRBD1,14,TRBV12-5,once,TRBJ2-7,CASASGTGWLEQYF,TGTGCTAGTGCCTCCGGGACAGGGTGGCTCGAGCAGTACTTC
-,15,TRBV7-2,few,TRBJ1-5,CASSLSTGSSQPQHF,TGTGCCAGCAGCCTAAGTACGGGGTCAAGTCAGCCCCAGCATTTT
-,17,TRBV27,-,TRBJ2-7,CASSPHFRTYREYEQYF,TGTGCCAGCAGTCCCCACTTTCGGACGTACAGGGAATACGAGCAGTACTTC
TRBD2,16,TRBV10-3,few,TRBJ2-7,CAISESSSGSPYEQYF,TGTGCCATCAGTGAGTCTTCTAGCGGAAGCCCATACGAGCAGTACTTC
TRBD2,15,TRBV28,once,TRBJ2-2,CASRRTSGISGELFF,TGTGCCAGCAGAAGGACTAGCGGGATTAGCGGGGAGCTGTTTTTT
-,12,TRBV7-2,-,TRBJ2-7,CASSLPSYEQYF,TGTGCCAGCAGCTTACCCAGCTACGAGCAGTACTTC
TRBD1,14,TRBV11-3,-,TRBJ2-7,CASSLGTGSYEQYF,TGTGCCAGCAGCTTAGGGACAGGATCCTACGAGCAGTACTTC
TRBD1,14,TRBV6-5,-,TRBJ1-2,CASRRQGANYGYTF,TGTGCCAGCAGACGACAGGGGGCTAACTATGGCTACACCTTC
TRBD1,16,TRBV5-4,few,TRBJ2-7,CASSLEPTGRPYEQYF,TGTGCCAGCAGCTTGGAGCCGACAGGGAGACCCTACGAGCAGTACTTC
TRBD2,15,TRBV10-3,-,TRBJ2-7,CAISESASGAYEQYF,TGTGCCATCAGTGAGTCCGCTAGCGGGGCCTACGAGCAGTACTTC
-,14,TRBV5-1,-,TRBJ2-7,CASSKQGPIYEQYF,TGCGCCAGCAGTAAACAGGGCCCTATCTACGAGCAGTACTTC
-,14,TRBV4-1,-,TRBJ1-1,CASSQEGRSSEAFF,TGCGCCAGCAGCCAAGAGGGGCGAAGTTCCGAAGCTTTCTTT